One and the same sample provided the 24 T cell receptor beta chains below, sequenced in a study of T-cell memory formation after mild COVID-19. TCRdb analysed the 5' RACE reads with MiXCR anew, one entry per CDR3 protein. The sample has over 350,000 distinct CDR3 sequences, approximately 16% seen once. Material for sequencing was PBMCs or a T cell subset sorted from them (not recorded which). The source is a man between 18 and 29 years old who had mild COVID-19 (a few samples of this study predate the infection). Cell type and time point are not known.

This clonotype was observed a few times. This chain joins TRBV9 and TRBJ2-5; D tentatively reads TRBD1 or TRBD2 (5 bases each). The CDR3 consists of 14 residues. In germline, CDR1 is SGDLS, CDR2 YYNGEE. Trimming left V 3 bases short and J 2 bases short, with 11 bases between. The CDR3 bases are TGTGCCAGCAGCGCCTATGGGGGACAAGAGACCCAGTACTTC. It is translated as CASSAYGGQETQYF.

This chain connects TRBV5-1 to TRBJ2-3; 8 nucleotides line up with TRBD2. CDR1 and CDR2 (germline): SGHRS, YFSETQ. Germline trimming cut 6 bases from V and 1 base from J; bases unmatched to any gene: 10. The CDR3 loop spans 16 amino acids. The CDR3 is CASTHGGSGGTDTQYF. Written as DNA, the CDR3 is TGCGCCAGCACCCATGGCGGTAGCGGGGGCACAGATACGCAGTATTTT.

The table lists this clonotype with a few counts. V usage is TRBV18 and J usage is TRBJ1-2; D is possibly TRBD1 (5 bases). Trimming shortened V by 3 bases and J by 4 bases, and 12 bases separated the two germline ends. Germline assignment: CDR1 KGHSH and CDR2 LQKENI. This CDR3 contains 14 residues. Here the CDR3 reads CASSPDEGTYGYTF. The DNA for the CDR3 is TGTGCCAGCTCACCTGATGAGGGGACCTATGGCTACACCTTC.

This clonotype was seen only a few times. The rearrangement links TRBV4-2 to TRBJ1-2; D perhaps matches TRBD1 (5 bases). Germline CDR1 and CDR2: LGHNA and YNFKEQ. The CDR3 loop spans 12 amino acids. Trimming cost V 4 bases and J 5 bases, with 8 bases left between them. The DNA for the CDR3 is TGTGCCAGCAGCCGGGGCGGGTATGGCTACACCTTC. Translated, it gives CASSRGGYGYTF.

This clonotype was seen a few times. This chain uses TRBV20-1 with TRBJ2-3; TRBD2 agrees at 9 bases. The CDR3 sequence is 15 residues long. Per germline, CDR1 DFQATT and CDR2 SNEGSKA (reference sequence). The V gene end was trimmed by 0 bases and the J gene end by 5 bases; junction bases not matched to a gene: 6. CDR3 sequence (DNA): TGCAGTGCTAGAGATCAGCGGGGGGTGGGAGATACGCAGTATTTT. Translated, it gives CSARDQRGVGDTQYF.

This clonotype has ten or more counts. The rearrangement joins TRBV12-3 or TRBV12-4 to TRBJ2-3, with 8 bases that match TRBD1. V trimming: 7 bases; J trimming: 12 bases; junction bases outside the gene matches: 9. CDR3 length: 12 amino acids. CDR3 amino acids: CASTLTGVTQYF. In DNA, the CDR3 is TGTGCCAGCACCCTGACAGGGGTTACCCAGTATTTT.

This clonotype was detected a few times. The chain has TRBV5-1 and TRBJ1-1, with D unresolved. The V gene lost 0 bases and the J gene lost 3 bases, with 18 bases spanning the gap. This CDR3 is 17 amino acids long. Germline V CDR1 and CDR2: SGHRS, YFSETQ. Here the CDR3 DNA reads TGCGCCAGCAGCTTGGGGTGGGCTCCGGGGTTGGACACTGAAGCTTTCTTT. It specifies CASSLGWAPGLDTEAFF.

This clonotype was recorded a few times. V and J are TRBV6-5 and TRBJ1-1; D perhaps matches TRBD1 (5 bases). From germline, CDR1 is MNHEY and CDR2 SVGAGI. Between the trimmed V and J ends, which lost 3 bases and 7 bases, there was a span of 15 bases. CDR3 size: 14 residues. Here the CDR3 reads CASSYEGRLIEAFF. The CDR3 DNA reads TGTGCCAGCAGTTATGAGGGGCGACTCATTGAAGCTTTCTTT.

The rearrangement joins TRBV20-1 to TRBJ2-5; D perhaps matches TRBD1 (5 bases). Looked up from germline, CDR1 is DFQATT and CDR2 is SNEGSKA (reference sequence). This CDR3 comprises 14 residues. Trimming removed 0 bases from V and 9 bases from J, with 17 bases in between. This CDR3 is CSARDPAGPPPQYF. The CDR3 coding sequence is TGCAGTGCTAGAGATCCCGCAGGGCCTCCCCCCCAGTACTTC.

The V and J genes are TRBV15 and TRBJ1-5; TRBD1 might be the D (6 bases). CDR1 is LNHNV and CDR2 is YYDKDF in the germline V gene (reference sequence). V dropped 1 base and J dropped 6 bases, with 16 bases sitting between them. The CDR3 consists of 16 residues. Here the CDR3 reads CATSRGNRAMGQPQHF. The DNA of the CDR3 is TGTGCCACCAGCAGAGGCAACAGGGCGATGGGTCAGCCCCAGCATTTT. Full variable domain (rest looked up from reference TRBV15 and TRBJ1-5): DAMVIQNPRYQVTQFGKPVTLSCSQTLNHNVMYWYQQKSSQAPKLLFHYYDKDFNNEADTPDNFQSRRPNTSFCFLDIRSPGLGDTAMYLCATSRGNRAMGQPQHFGDGTRLSIL.

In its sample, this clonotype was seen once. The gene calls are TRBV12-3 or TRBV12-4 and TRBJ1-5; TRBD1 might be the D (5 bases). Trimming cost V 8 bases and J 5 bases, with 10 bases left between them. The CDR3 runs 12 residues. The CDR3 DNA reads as TGTGCCAGCCGGGGGACGGATCAGCCCCAGCATTTT. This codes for CASRGTDQPQHF.

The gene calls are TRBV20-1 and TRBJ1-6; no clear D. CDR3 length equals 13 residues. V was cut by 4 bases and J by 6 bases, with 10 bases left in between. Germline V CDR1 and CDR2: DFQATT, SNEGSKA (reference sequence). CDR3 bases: TGCAGTGCTATATCGGCGGGTAATTCACCCCTCCACTTT. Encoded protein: CSAISAGNSPLHF.

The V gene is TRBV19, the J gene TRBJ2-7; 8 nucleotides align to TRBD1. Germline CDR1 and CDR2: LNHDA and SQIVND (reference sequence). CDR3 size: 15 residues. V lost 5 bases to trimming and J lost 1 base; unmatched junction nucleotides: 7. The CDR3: CASSSQTGASYEQYF. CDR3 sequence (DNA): TGTGCCAGTAGTTCCCAGACAGGGGCTTCCTACGAGCAGTACTTC.

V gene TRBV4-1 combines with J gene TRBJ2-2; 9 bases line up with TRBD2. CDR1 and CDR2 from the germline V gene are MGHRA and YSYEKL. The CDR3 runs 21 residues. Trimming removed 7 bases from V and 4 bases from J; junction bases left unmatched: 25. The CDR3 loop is CASTPRSVALAGPRGTGELFF. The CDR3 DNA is TGCGCCAGCACCCCAAGATCGGTGGCTCTAGCGGGGCCCCGGGGCACCGGGGAGCTGTTTTTT.

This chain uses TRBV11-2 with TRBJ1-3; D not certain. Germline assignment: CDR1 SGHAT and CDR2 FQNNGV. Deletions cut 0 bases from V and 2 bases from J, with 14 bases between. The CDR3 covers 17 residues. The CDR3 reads CASSLDSRVFTGNTIYF. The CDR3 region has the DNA TGTGCCAGCAGCTTAGATTCTAGAGTCTTCACTGGAAACACCATATATTTT.

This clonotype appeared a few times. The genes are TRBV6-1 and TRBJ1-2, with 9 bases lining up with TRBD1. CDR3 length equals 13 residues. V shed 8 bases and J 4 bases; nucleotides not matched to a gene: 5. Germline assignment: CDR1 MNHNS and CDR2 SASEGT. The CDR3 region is CASRTTGGYGYTF. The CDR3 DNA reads TGTGCCAGCCGGACGACAGGGGGCTATGGCTACACCTTC.

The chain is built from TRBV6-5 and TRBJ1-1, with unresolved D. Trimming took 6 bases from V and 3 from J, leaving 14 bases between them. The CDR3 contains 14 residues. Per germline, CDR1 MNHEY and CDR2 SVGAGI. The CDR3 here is CASSRSPRDTEAFF. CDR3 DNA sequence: TGTGCCAGCAGCCGCTCCCCGCGGGACACTGAAGCTTTCTTT.

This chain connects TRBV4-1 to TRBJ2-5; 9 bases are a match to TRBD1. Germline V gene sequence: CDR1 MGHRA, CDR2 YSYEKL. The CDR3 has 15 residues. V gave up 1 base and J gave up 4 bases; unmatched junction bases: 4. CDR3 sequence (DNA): TGCGCCAGCAGCCAAGTGTACAGGGGGCCAGAGACCCAGTACTTC. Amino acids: CASSQVYRGPETQYF.

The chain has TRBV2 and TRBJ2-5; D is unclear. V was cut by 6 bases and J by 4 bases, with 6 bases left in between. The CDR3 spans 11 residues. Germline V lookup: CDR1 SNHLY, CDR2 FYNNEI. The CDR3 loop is CASRAPETQYF. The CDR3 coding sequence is TGTGCCAGCAGGGCCCCAGAGACCCAGTACTTC.

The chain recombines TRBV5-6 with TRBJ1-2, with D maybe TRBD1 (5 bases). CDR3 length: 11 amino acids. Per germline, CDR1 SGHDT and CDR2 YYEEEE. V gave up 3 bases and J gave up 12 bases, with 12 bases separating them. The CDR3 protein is CASSSRVFHTF. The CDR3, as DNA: TGTGCCAGCAGCTCCAGGGTTTTCCACACCTTC.

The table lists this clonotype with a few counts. DNA of the CDR3: TGCGCCAGCAGCCGAGGGGGTAGCGCCCAAGAGACCCAGTACTTC. It encodes CASSRGGSAQETQYF. V gene TRBV5-1 combines with J gene TRBJ2-5; maybe TRBD1 (6 bases). The V gene lost 4 bases and the J gene lost 1 base, with 14 bases spanning the gap. In germline, CDR1 is SGHRS, CDR2 YFSETQ. The CDR3 has 15 amino acids.

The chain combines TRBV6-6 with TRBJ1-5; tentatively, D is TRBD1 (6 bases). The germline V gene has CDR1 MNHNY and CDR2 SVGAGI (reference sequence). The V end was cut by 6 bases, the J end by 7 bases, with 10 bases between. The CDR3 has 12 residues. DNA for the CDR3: TGTGCCAGCAGACCCCAGGGGCAGCCCCAGCATTTT. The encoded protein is CASRPQGQPQHF.

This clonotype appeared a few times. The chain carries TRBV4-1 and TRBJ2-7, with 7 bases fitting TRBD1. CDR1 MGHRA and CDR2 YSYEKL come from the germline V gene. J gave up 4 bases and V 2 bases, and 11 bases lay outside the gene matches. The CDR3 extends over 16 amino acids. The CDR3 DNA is TGCGCCAGCAGCCAACCCGAAAGGGGGCTCGGGTACGAGCAGTACTTC. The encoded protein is CASSQPERGLGYEQYF.

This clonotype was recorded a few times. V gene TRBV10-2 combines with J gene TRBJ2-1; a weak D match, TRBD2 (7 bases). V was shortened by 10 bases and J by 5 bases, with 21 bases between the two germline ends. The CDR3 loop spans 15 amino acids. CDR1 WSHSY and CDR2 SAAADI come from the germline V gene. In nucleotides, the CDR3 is TGCGCCACCCGGGGGTGGGGGGGGCGAAACAATGAGCAGTTCTTC. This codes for CATRGWGGRNNEQFF.